This T cell receptor (beta chain) was identified during a study of blood T cell repertoires in COVID-19. The overall study: PBMCs, B-cell-depleted T cells, or T cells provided the cDNA or gDNA that made up the material.

Original data processing: Counts of nucleated cells, estimated from reference gene primer amplification, were obtained. Method: immunoSEQ multiplex PCR; TCRdb's copy keeps in-frame clones and lacks some. That table is the source of V, J and clone size, and D and trimming were worked out from the DNA. In the table there are 250,000 or so clones, around nine tenths of which are singletons. The receptor was isolated from a woman aged 40 to 55 who had recovered from COVID-19. The specimen sequenced was peripheral blood.

The CDR3 is CASSPTRNYGYTF. The CDR3 nucleotides are TGTGCCAGCAGCCCAACCAGAAACTATGGCTACACCTTC. The V gene is TRBV6-6, the J gene TRBJ1-2; the D is unclear. The CDR3 totals 13 residues. V gave up 6 bases and J gave up 2 bases, with 10 bases separating them. The germline CDR1 and CDR2 sequences are MNHNY and SVGAGI (reference sequence).